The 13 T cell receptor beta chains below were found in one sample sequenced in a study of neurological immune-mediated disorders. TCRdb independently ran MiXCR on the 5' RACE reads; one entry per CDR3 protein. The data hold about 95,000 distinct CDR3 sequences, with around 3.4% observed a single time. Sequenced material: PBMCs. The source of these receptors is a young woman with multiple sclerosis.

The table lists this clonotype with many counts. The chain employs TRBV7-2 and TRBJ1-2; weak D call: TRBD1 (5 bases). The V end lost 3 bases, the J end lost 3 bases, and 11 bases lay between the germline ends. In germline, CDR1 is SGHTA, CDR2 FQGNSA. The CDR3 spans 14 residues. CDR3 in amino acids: CASSFRDGDYGYTF. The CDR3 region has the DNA TGTGCCAGCAGCTTCCGGGACGGCGACTATGGCTACACCTTC.

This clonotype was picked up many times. The CDR3 nucleotides read TGCGCCAGCAGCTTAAGTCGTCAGACCTACGAGCAGTACTTC. The encoded protein is CASSLSRQTYEQYF. This chain links TRBV5-1 with TRBJ2-7; D is undetermined. Trimming removed 2 bases from V and 2 bases from J, with 11 bases in between. Germline CDR1 and CDR2: SGHRS and YFSETQ. This CDR3 spans 14 amino acids.

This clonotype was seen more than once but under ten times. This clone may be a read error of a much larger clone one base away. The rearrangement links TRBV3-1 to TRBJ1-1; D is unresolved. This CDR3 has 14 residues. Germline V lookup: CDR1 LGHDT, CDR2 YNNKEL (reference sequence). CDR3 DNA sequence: TGTGCCAGCAGCCCCGACACCTCGAACACTGCAGCTTTCTTT. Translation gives CASSPDTSNTAAFF.

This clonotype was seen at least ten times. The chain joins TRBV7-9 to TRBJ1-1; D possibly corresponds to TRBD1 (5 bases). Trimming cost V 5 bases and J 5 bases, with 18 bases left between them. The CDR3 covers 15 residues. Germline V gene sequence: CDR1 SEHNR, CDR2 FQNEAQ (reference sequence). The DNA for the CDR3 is TGTGCCAGCAGCATCAAGGGCAGGGCCTGGACTGAAGCTTTCTTT. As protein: CASSIKGRAWTEAFF.

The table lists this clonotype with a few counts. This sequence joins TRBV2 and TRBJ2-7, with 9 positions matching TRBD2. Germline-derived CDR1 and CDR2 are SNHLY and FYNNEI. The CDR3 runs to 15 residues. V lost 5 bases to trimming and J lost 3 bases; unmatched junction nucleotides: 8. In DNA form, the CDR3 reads TGTGCCAGCAGTCCAAGCGGGGGGCTGGACTACGAGCAGTACTTC. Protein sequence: CASSPSGGLDYEQYF. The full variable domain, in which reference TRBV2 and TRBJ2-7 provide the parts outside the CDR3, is EPEVTQTPSHQVTQMGQEVILRCVPISNHLYFYWYRQILGQKVEFLVSFYNNEISEKSEIFDDQFSVERPDGSNFTLKIRSTKLEDSAMYFCASSPSGGLDYEQYFGPGTRLTVT.

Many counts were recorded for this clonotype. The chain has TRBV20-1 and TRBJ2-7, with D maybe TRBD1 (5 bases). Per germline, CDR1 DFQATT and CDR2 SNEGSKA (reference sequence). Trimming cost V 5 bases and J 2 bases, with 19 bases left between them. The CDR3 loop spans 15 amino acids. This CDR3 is CSAHVKGALAYEQYF. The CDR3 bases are TGCAGTGCTCACGTCAAAGGGGCCCTTGCCTACGAGCAGTACTTC.

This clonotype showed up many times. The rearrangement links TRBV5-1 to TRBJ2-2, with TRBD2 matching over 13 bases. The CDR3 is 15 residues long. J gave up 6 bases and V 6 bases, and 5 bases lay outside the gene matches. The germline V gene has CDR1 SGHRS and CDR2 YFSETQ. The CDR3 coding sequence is TGCGCCAGCACTGGGACTAGCGGGGCATCCGGGGAGCTGTTTTTT. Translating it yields CASTGTSGASGELFF.

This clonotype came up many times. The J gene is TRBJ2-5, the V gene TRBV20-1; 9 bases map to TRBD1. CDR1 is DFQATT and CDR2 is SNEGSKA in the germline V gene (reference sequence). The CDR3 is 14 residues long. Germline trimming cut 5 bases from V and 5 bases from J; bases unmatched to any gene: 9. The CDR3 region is CSADRLTGGETQYF. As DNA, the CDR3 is TGCAGTGCTGACCGATTGACAGGGGGTGAGACCCAGTACTTC.

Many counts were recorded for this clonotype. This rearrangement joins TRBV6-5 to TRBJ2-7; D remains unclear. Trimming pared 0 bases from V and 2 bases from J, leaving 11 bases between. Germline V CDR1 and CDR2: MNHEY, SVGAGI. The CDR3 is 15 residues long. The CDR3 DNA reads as TGTGCCAGCAGTTACTCGATTACAGAACCCTACGAGCAGTACTTC. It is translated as CASSYSITEPYEQYF.

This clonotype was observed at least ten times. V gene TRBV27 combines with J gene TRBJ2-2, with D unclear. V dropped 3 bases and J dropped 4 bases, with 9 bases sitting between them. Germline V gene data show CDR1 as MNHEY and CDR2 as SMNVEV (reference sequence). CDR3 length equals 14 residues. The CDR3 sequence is CASSLDRFTGELFF. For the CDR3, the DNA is TGTGCCAGCAGTTTGGACCGGTTCACCGGGGAGCTGTTTTTT.

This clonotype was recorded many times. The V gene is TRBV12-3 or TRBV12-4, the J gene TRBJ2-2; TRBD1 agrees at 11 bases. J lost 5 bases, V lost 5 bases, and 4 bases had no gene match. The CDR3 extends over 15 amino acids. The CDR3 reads CASSGQGARTGELFF. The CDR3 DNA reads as TGTGCCAGCAGTGGACAGGGGGCCAGGACCGGGGAGCTGTTTTTT.

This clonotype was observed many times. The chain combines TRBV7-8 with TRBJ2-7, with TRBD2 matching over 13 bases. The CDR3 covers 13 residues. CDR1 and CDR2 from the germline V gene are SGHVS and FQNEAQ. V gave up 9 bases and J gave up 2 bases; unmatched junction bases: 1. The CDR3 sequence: CASGLAGAYEQYF. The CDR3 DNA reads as TGTGCCAGTGGACTAGCGGGGGCCTACGAGCAGTACTTC.

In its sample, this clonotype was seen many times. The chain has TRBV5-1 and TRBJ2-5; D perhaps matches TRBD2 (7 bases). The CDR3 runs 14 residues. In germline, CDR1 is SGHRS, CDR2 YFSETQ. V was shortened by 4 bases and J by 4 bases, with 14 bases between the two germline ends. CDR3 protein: CASSPGGGRETQYF. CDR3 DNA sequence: TGCGCCAGCAGCCCCGGCGGGGGCAGAGAGACCCAGTACTTC.